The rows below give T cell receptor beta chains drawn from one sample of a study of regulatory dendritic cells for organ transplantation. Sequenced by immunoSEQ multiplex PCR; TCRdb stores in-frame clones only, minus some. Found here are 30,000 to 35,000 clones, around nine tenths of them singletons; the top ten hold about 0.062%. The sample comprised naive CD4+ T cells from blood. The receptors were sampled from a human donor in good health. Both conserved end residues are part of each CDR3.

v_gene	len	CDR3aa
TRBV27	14	CASRSPGLAETQYF
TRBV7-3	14	CASSVNPAPAEAFF
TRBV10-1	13	CASSDRAGGTLFF
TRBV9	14	CASSVEPGGTEAFF
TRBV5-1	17	CASSLVGTSGRADTQYF
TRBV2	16	CASSLGTSGSSYEQYF
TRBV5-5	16	CASSSISLPTGNTIYF
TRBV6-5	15	CASSSPSSADYEQYF
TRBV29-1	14	CSVDSGQGADTQYF
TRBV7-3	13	CASSLGGPETQYF
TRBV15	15	CATSRDGDRDDEQFF
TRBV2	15	CASSGQGWITDTQYF
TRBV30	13	CAWSHLQGAGYTF
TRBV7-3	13	CASSNAGGTEAFF
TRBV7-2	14	CASRQDSGANVLTF
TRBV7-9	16	CASSLPSGVSQETQYF
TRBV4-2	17	CASSQGTSGRYPETQYF
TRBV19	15	CASKTIGQGNQPQHF
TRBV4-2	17	CASSQTTPGLDVNEQFF
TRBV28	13	CATSRGSTDTQYF
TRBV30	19	CAWSVRWGKGRSDNQPQHF
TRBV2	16	CASSSQGPRSGNTIYF
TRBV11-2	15	CASRTLAGVAHEQFF
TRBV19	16	CASSRSASGGWETQYF
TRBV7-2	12	CASSRTTDTQYF
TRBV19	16	CASSLSGSGGSNEQFF
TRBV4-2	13	CASSPAMNTEAFF
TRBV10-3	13	CAISVPSEYEQYF